This T cell receptor (beta chain) was recorded in a study of blood T cell repertoires in COVID-19. Study in general: Both acute and convalescent COVID-19 samples were obtained from the United States, Italy and Spain. The cDNA or gDNA used as material had been derived from T cells, B-cell-depleted T cells, or PBMCs.

Per the original data handling: Nucleated cell counts were estimated from reference gene primer amplification. Measured with immunoSEQ multiplex PCR; TCRdb has only the in-frame clones, and not every one. V and J calls and clone size are copied from that table; D and trimming were computed from the DNA. Among about 110,000 clones, about 88% were seen once, and the ten largest hold about 1.3%. Trimming pared 5 bases from V and 4 bases from J, leaving 14 bases between. The CDR3 length is 14 residues. Germline CDR1 SEHNR, CDR2 FQNEAQ (reference sequence). This chain joins TRBV7-9 and TRBJ1-1; TRBD1 is a possible D gene (6 bases). What was sequenced was peripheral blood. The sequence derives from a man aged 40-49 years with acute or convalescent COVID-19. This chain's CDR3 is CASSLTGLGTEAFF. The CDR3 DNA reads TGTGCCAGCAGCCTAACAGGGCTTGGCACTGAAGCTTTCTTT. Full variable domain (rest looked up from reference TRBV7-9 and TRBJ1-1): DTGVSQNPRHKITKRGQNVTFRCDPISEHNRLYWYRQTLGQGPEFLTYFQNEAQLEKSRLLSDRFSAERPKGSFSTLEIQRTEQGDSAMYLCASSLTGLGTEAFFGQGTRLTVV.